The clone carrying this T cell receptor beta chain was detected only a few times. What it binds is not known. These data originate in a study of early T cells in non-severe SARS-CoV-2 infection. Across the whole study: Sequencing input comprised bulk RNA from unsorted whole blood; chain pairing was not available.

Individual cDNA molecules carried attached unique molecular identifiers. MiXCR, run by TCRdb on the 5' RACE reads, gives a single entry per CDR3 protein. The data contain about 50,000 distinct CDR3 sequences, over 5% of them seen just once; the ten biggest clones take up about 7%. Study-wide results and limits: CD4 and private specificities were missed by VDJdb matching, which favored anti-spike CD8 responses.

Germline values: CDR1 MNHNS, CDR2 SASEGT. The CDR3 contains 14 residues. V shed 7 bases and J 9 bases; nucleotides not matched to a gene: 9. The receptor comes from an adult who was a healthcare worker with PCR-confirmed SARS-CoV-2 infection or an uninfected control (not recorded which). V and J are TRBV6-1 and TRBJ2-1; 10 bases line up with TRBD2. Sequencing used whole blood, obtained at baseline. The CDR3 DNA reads as TGTGCCAGCAACAAAGCGGGAGGGCAGGGTGAGCAGTTCTTC. This gives the protein CASNKAGGQGEQFF.